The clone carrying this T cell receptor beta chain was recorded many times. Its antigen remains unidentified. The data originate from a study of blood T cells in healthy people across ages. Findings and caveats of the study: Donors of long life had a larger count of naive CD4+ cells and greater diversity than aged donors.

Using a J-beta primer mix together with a sample-barcoded 5' primer, a second PCR was run for roughly 6 to 12 cycles. TCRdb used MiXCR to reprocess the 5' RACE reads, holding one entry per CDR3 protein. The repertoire holds about 940,000 distinct CDR3 sequences, with under 50% as singletons. Every sample had a minimum of 6.5 million PBMCs isolated. CDR1 SQVTM and CDR2 ANQGSEA come from the germline V gene. The V and J ends lost 4 bases and 3 bases, in that order; junction bases with no gene match: 6. The CDR3 sequence is 14 residues long. The sample comprised blood. This chain links TRBV29-1 with TRBJ2-7; TRBD2 matches at 10 bases. The clonotype comes from a man aged 30 to 45 in good health. The chain's CDR3 is CSVVYLAGVYEQYF. CDR3 nucleotides: TGCAGCGTTGTATATCTAGCGGGGGTCTACGAGCAGTACTTC.